Given below is one TCR beta chain in context. Its antigen is unidentified. Germline V gene data show CDR1 as MNHEY and CDR2 as SVGAGI. There are 11 residues in the CDR3. With 1 base removed from V and 10 bases from J, the gap between germline ends came to 7 bases. This entry belongs to a study of T cells in Graves' hyperthyroidism and ophthalmopathy. Study conclusions and caveats: Progression to ophthalmopathy was predicted a median of roughly 6.8 months early.

Lactation, pregnancy, other autoimmune disease or uncontrolled infection excluded patients. The source material, RNA transcripts, was used to amplify TCR beta CDR3 regions. HTBI primers were used for first-round RT-PCR of the TCR CDR3. TCRdb independently ran MiXCR on the multiplex PCR reads; one entry per CDR3 protein. The sample contains almost 600,000 distinct CDR3 sequences, about 45% of which appear only once. This clonotype originated in a woman under 30 with Graves' hyperthyroidism. The gene calls are TRBV6-5 and TRBJ1-1, with D possibly matching TRBD1 (5 bases). The sequenced sample was peripheral blood or thyroid tissue (not recorded which). CDR3 amino acids: CASSYLGGAFF. DNA of the CDR3: TGTGCCAGCAGTTACTTGGGGGGAGCTTTCTTT.